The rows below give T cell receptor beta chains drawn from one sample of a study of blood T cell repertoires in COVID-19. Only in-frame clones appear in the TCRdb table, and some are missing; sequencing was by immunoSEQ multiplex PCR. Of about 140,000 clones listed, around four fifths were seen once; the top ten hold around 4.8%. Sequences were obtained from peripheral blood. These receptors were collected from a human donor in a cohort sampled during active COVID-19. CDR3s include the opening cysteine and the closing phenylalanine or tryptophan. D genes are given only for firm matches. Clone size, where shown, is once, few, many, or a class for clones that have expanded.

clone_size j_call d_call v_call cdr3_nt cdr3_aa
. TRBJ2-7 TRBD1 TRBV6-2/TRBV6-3 TGTGCCAGCAGTTACTCAGGGACAGGGAACGACGAGCAGTACTTC CASSYSGTGNDEQYF
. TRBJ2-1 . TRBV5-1 TGCGCCAGCAGCCATGAGGGAAACAACAATGAGCAGTTCTTC CASSHEGNNNEQFF
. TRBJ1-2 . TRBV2 TGTGCCAGCAGTGGGCCCTATGGCTACACCTTC CASSGPYGYTF
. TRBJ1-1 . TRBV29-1 TGCAGCGGGAACCCACAGGGAGGGACTGAAGCTTTCTTT CSGNPQGGTEAFF
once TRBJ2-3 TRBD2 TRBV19 TGTGCCAGTAGTATAGGGCTAGCGGGGGCCACGCAGTATTTT CASSIGLAGATQYF
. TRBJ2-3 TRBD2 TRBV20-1 TGCAGTGCTAGTAGCGGGCTCCTCGCAGATACGCAGTATTTT CSASSGLLADTQYF
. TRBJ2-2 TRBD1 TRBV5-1 TGCGCCAGCAGCAGGGGACAGGGGAGGGCCGGGGAGCTGTTTTTT CASSRGQGRAGELFF
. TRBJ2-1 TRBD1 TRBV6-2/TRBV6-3 TGTGCCAGCAGCCAACAGGGGGCCTCCTTCTACAATGAGCAGTTCTTC CASSQQGASFYNEQFF
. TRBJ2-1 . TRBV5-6 TGTGCCAGCAGCTTGATACAGCTACTCAATGAGCAGTTCTTC CASSLIQLLNEQFF
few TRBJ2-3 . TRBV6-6 TGTGCCAGCAGTTACCCAGGGGGGACCCTAGATACGCAGTATTTT CASSYPGGTLDTQYF
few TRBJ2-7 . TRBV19 TGTGCCAGTAGTATGGGGCGGGGTCTCTCCTACGAGCAGTACTTC CASSMGRGLSYEQYF
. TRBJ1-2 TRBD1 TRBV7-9 TGTGCCAGCAGCGGCGGGGACAGTAAACCCTATGGCTACACCTTC CASSGGDSKPYGYTF
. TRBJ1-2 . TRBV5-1 TGCGCCAGCAGCTCAACCGGGAACGACTATGGCTACACCTTC CASSSTGNDYGYTF
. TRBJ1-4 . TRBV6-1 TGTGCCAGCAGTGAACCCGCAGGGCCAACTAATGAAAAACTGTTTTTT CASSEPAGPTNEKLFF
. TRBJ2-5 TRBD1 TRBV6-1 TGTGCCAGCAGTGGAGGGACAGGTTTAGGAGGAGAGACCCAGTACTTC CASSGGTGLGGETQYF
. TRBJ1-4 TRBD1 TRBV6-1 TGTGCCAGCAGTGAATTGGGGACAGGGAATGAAAAACTGTTTTTT CASSELGTGNEKLFF
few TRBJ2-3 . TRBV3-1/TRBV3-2 TGTGCCAGCAGCCCCAGACTTATCCCTAGCACAGATACGCAGTATTTT CASSPRLIPSTDTQYF
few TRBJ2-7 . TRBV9 TGTGCCAGCAGCGTAGATCCGGACACTGGCGAGCAGTACTTC CASSVDPDTGEQYF